This TCR beta chain was captured in a study of kidney transplant recipient with SARS-CoV-2 infection. CDR3 length: 15 residues. The germline gives CDR1 MNHEY, CDR2 SVGAGI. Of note for this clonotype: A much larger clone is a single base away; this may be a read error.

TCRdb fed the reads into MiXCR, producing one record per CDR3 protein. The sample has under 250,000 distinct CDR3 sequences; 25% to 30% are singletons. V and J are TRBV6-5 and TRBJ2-6, with 8 bases aligning to TRBD1. The TCR sequence derives from a male patient in his thirties who had COVID-19 and was a kidney transplant recipient. Some T cells may possibly be graft donor cells. This specimen was a blood sample, taken at baseline and between days 110 and 120 from a kidney transplant recipient. The CDR3: CASSDRGDGANVPTF. For the CDR3, the DNA is TGTGCCAGCAGTGACAGGGGAGACGGGGCCAACGTCCCGACTTTC.